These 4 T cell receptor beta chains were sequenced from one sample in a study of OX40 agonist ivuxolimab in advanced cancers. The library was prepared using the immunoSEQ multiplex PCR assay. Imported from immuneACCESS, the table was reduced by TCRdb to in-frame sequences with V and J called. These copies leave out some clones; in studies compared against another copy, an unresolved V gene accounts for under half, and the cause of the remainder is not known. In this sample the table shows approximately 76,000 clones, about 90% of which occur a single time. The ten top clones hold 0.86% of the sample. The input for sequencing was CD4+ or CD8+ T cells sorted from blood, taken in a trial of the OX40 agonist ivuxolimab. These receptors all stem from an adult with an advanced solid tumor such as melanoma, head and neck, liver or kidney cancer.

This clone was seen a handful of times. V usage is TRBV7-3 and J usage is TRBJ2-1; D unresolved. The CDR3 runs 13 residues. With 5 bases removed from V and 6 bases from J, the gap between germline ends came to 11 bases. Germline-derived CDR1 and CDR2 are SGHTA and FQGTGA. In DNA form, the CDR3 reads TGTGCCAGCAGCCGAGCCACCACCAATGAGCAGTTCTTC. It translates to CASSRATTNEQFF.

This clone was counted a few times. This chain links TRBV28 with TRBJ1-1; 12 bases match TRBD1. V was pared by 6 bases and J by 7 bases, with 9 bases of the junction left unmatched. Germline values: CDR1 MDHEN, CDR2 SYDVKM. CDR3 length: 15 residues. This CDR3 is CASSNRDRGLGEAFF. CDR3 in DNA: TGTGCCAGCAGCAACCGGGACAGGGGGCTGGGTGAAGCTTTCTTT.

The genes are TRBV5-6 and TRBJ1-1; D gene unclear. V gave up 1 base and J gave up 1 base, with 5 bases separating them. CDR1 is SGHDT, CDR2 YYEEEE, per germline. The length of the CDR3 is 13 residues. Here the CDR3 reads CASSLLRNTEAFF. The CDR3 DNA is TGTGCCAGCAGCTTGTTGCGGAACACTGAAGCTTTCTTT.

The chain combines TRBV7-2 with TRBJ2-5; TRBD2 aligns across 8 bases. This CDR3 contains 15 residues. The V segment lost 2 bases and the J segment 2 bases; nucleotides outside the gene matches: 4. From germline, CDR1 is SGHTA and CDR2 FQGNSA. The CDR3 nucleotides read TGTGCCAGCAGCTTAACCTCTAGCGGGCAAGAGACCCAGTACTTC. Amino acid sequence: CASSLTSSGQETQYF.